This T cell receptor beta chain was identified during a study of blood T cell repertoires in COVID-19. At the level of the study: In each case, the material was cDNA or gDNA derived from T cells, B-cell-depleted T cells, or PBMCs.

The data were produced by immunoSEQ multiplex PCR, yet TCRdb's version contains in-frame clones alone and is incomplete. The sample lists approximately 280,000 clones, around 90% seen once, with 9.4% in the top ten. This CDR3 comprises 13 residues. Germline CDR1 MRHNA, CDR2 SNTAGT. V dropped 6 bases and J dropped 4 bases, with 13 bases sitting between them. The TCR originated in a man between 18 and 29 years old with active or convalescent COVID-19. The sample consisted of peripheral blood. The V gene is TRBV6-4, the J gene TRBJ2-7; D is unclear. CDR3 in DNA: TGTGCCAGCAGGAAGTTCACCCGGTACGAGCAGTACTTC. Translation gives CASRKFTRYEQYF.